The rows below give T cell receptor beta chains drawn from one sample of a study of blood T cell repertoires in COVID-19. Only in-frame clones appear in the TCRdb table, and some are missing; sequencing was by immunoSEQ multiplex PCR. The table includes under 200,000 clones, around 89% detected once. Specimen: peripheral blood. Receptors were obtained from a man aged 35-49 years with active or convalescent COVID-19. Both conserved end residues are part of each CDR3. The order of the fields is V gene, J gene, D gene, clone size, CDR3 DNA, CDR3 protein. The D gene is left open where the match is weak. Clone size is shown for a subset of rows, as once, few, many or a class of expanded clone.

>TRBV28|TRBJ2-7|NA|NA
TGTGCCAGCAGTCTACGGGACTGGAGAACCTACGAGCAGTACTTC
CASSLRDWRTYEQYF
>TRBV6-5|TRBJ1-6|NA|NA
TGTGCCAGCGCGAAAAGCTCCTATAATTCACCCCTCCACTTT
CASAKSSYNSPLHF
>TRBV12-3/TRBV12-4|TRBJ2-1|NA|NA
TGTGCCAGCAGTTTCTTGACAGGTAGGGAGCAGTTCTTC
CASSFLTGREQFF
>TRBV25-1|TRBJ1-2|TRBD1|NA
TGTGCCAGCAGTGAATTGGGACAGGGTGGTGGCTACACCTTC
CASSELGQGGGYTF
>TRBV7-2|TRBJ2-4|TRBD2|NA
TGTGCCAGCAGCTATGAGCGGGGGGTTAAAAACATTCAGTACTTC
CASSYERGVKNIQYF
>TRBV27|TRBJ1-2|NA|NA
TGTGCCAGCAGTTTAACCGTGACAGACTATGGCTACACCTTC
CASSLTVTDYGYTF
>TRBV6-5|TRBJ1-2|NA|NA
TGTGCCAGCAAACAGAACTATGGCTACACCTTC
CASKQNYGYTF
>TRBV10-3|TRBJ1-6|NA|once
TGTGCCATCTCCCGGGGGGTCAATAATTCACCCCTCCACTTT
CAISRGVNNSPLHF
>TRBV5-1|TRBJ1-2|TRBD1|NA
TGCGCCAGCAGCAAAGACAGGGGGGACTATGGCTACACCTTC
CASSKDRGDYGYTF
>TRBV9|TRBJ2-1|TRBD2|NA
TGTGCCAGCAGCGTAGGGACTAGCGGGTACAATGAGCAGTTCTTC
CASSVGTSGYNEQFF
>TRBV2|TRBJ2-7|NA|NA
TGTGCCAGCAGACTCGGTAGCTACGAGCAGTACTTC
CASRLGSYEQYF
>TRBV6-4|TRBJ1-3|NA|NA
TGTGCCAGCAGTCCAGAGCGTGGAAACACCATATATTTT
CASSPERGNTIYF
>TRBV15|TRBJ2-2|TRBD1|NA
TGTGCCACCAGCAGGGGGACAGGGGTCACCGGGGAGCTGTTTTTT
CATSRGTGVTGELFF
>TRBV6-1|TRBJ1-2|TRBD1|NA
TGTGCCAGCAGTGAAGTATGGACAGGTACTAACTATGGCTACACCTTC
CASSEVWTGTNYGYTF
>TRBV18|TRBJ1-4|NA|NA
TGTGCCAGCTCACCACGTCGGGACTTTAATGAAAAACTGTTTTTT
CASSPRRDFNEKLFF
>TRBV2|TRBJ1-4|NA|NA
TGTGCCAGCAGTGAATGGAGAACTAATGAAAAACTGTTTTTT
CASSEWRTNEKLFF
>TRBV4-1|TRBJ1-4|TRBD1|NA
TGCGCCAGCAGCCAGAGGGACAGTGCAACTAATGAAAAACTGTTTTTT
CASSQRDSATNEKLFF
>TRBV9|TRBJ2-3|TRBD2|NA
TGTGCCAGCAGCGTAGATCCCCCTAGCGGGGGTCTTATTAGCACAGATACGCAGTATTTT
CASSVDPPSGGLISTDTQYF
>TRBV24-1|TRBJ1-5|NA|NA
TGTGCCACCAGTGATCAACAGGGTAATCAGCCCCAGCATTTT
CATSDQQGNQPQHF
>TRBV7-6|TRBJ1-3|TRBD1|NA
TGTGCCAGCAGCCTCGACAGGGCGGCCTCTGGAAACACCATATATTTT
CASSLDRAASGNTIYF
>TRBV19|TRBJ1-4|TRBD1|NA
TGTGCCAGTAGTATCCGACAGGGGACTAATGAAAAACTGTTTTTT
CASSIRQGTNEKLFF
>TRBV7-9|TRBJ2-5|NA|NA
TGTGCCAGCAGCTTTCGGCGGGGACTCCAAGAGACCCAGTACTTC
CASSFRRGLQETQYF
>TRBV6-6|TRBJ2-7|NA|NA
TGTGCCAGCAGCCCCCGGGGGACGGGCGAGCAGTACTTC
CASSPRGTGEQYF
>TRBV5-1|TRBJ1-1|TRBD1|NA
TGCGCCAGCAGCTTCCCGGACAGGGTGAACACTGAAGCTTTCTTT
CASSFPDRVNTEAFF
>TRBV2|TRBJ1-2|NA|NA
TGTGCCAGCAGTACGGACATTCCCTATGGCTACACCTTC
CASSTDIPYGYTF
>TRBV6-5|TRBJ2-1|TRBD1|once
TGTGCCAGCAGTTACCAGGGACAGGGTCACGATGAGCAGTTCTTC
CASSYQGQGHDEQFF
>TRBV4-2|TRBJ1-1|TRBD1|NA
TGTGCCAGCAGCCAAGAGACAGGGGCTAACACTGAAGCTTTCTTT
CASSQETGANTEAFF
>TRBV6-5|TRBJ1-1|NA|NA
TGTGCCAGCAGCCCCGACAGCCGGAACACTGAAGCTTTCTTT
CASSPDSRNTEAFF
>TRBV4-3|TRBJ1-5|TRBD1|NA
TGCGCCAGCAGCCAGACAGGGGGGCAGGATCAGCCCCAGCATTTT
CASSQTGGQDQPQHF
>TRBV19|TRBJ1-6|NA|NA
TGTGCCAGTAGTACGTCCGGGACACCACCCCTCCACTTT
CASSTSGTPPLHF
>TRBV25-1|TRBJ2-1|NA|NA
TGTGCCAGCGCCCCGGCAGGAAACAATGAGCAGTTCTTC
CASAPAGNNEQFF
>TRBV18|TRBJ1-1|NA|few
TGTGCCAGCTCACCAGGTTATGGCAACACTGAAGCTTTCTTT
CASSPGYGNTEAFF
>TRBV5-5|TRBJ1-6|NA|NA
TGTGCCAGCAGCTTCTACATAGGAGAAGCGAATTCACCCCTCCACTTT
CASSFYIGEANSPLHF
>TRBV3-1/TRBV3-2|TRBJ2-5|TRBD2|NA
TGTGCCAGCAGCCATCGGGGGGAAGAGACCCAGTACTTC
CASSHRGEETQYF
>TRBV11-2|TRBJ2-3|TRBD1|NA
TGTGCCAGCAGCTTAGACTGGACAGGATTAAACACAGATACGCAGTATTTT
CASSLDWTGLNTDTQYF
>TRBV25-1|TRBJ2-7|NA|NA
TGTGCCAGCGAGATCACAGGGAGCTCCTACGAGCAGTACTTC
CASEITGSSYEQYF
>TRBV7-8|TRBJ1-5|NA|few
TGTGCCAGCAGCTTAGGAAACGGGGTCCAGCCCCAGCATTTT
CASSLGNGVQPQHF
>TRBV19|TRBJ1-5|NA|NA
TGTGCCAGTAGTATATCGGGGTCCGTGGGCAATCAGCCCCAGCATTTT
CASSISGSVGNQPQHF
>TRBV2|TRBJ2-1|TRBD2|NA
TGTGCCAGCAAGGGGGGGCTAGCGGGACCAGTCTACAATGAGCAGTTCTTC
CASKGGLAGPVYNEQFF
>TRBV7-2|TRBJ2-7|TRBD2|NA
TGTGCCAGCAGCTCCCAGGGCGGGGGATACGAGCAGTACTTC
CASSSQGGGYEQYF
>TRBV18|TRBJ2-1|NA|NA
TGTGCCAGCTCACCAGGCCTTAACAATGAGCAGTTCTTC
CASSPGLNNEQFF
>TRBV5-1|TRBJ1-3|NA|NA
TGCGCCAGCAGCTTGAGGGGTGCTGGAAACACCATATATTTT
CASSLRGAGNTIYF
>TRBV7-9|TRBJ2-1|TRBD2|NA
TGTGCCAGCAGCTTAGCGGTAGCGGGAGTCTCGAATGAGCAGTTCTTC
CASSLAVAGVSNEQFF
>TRBV2|TRBJ2-3|TRBD2|NA
TGTGCCAGCATGTTAGCGGGGATCACAGATACGCAGTATTTT
CASMLAGITDTQYF
>TRBV5-1|TRBJ2-3|TRBD2|NA
TGCGCCAGCAGCTTCGTTTCCTCTAGCGGGACCTCTAGCACAGATACGCAGTATTTT
CASSFVSSSGTSSTDTQYF
>TRBV19|TRBJ1-5|NA|NA
TGTGCCAGTAGTATGTTCAGGGGCAACCAGCCCCAGCATTTT
CASSMFRGNQPQHF
>TRBV7-3|TRBJ2-1|TRBD2|NA
TGTGCCAGCAGCGCCGATAGCGGGGGCCTTTACAATGAGCAGTTCTTC
CASSADSGGLYNEQFF
>TRBV7-2|TRBJ2-5|NA|NA
TGTGCCAGCAGCTTAGTCAGGGGCGTCCAAGAGACCCAGTACTTC
CASSLVRGVQETQYF
>TRBV6-4|TRBJ1-1|TRBD1|NA
TGTGCCAGCAGGGGGACAGGGATGGACACTGAAGCTTTCTTT
CASRGTGMDTEAFF
>TRBV5-6|TRBJ1-4|TRBD1|NA
TGTGCCAGCAGCTTTACGGGGACAGGGGTTAATGAAAAACTGTTTTTT
CASSFTGTGVNEKLFF
>TRBV9|TRBJ2-5|NA|NA
TGTGCCAGCAGCGTAGAGAGGGGGGGCTTGCGAGAGACCCAGTACTTC
CASSVERGGLRETQYF
>TRBV10-3|TRBJ1-1|NA|NA
TGTGCCATCAGTGAGTCCAGCCGCGGAGGGAAAACTGAAGCTTTCTTT
CAISESSRGGKTEAFF
>TRBV7-9|TRBJ1-5|TRBD1|NA
TGTGCCAGCAGCAATACAGGGGATCAGCCCCAGCATTTT
CASSNTGDQPQHF
>TRBV11-3|TRBJ1-3|TRBD1|NA
TGTGCCAGCAGGCAGGGGGGATCTGGAAACACCATATATTTT
CASRQGGSGNTIYF